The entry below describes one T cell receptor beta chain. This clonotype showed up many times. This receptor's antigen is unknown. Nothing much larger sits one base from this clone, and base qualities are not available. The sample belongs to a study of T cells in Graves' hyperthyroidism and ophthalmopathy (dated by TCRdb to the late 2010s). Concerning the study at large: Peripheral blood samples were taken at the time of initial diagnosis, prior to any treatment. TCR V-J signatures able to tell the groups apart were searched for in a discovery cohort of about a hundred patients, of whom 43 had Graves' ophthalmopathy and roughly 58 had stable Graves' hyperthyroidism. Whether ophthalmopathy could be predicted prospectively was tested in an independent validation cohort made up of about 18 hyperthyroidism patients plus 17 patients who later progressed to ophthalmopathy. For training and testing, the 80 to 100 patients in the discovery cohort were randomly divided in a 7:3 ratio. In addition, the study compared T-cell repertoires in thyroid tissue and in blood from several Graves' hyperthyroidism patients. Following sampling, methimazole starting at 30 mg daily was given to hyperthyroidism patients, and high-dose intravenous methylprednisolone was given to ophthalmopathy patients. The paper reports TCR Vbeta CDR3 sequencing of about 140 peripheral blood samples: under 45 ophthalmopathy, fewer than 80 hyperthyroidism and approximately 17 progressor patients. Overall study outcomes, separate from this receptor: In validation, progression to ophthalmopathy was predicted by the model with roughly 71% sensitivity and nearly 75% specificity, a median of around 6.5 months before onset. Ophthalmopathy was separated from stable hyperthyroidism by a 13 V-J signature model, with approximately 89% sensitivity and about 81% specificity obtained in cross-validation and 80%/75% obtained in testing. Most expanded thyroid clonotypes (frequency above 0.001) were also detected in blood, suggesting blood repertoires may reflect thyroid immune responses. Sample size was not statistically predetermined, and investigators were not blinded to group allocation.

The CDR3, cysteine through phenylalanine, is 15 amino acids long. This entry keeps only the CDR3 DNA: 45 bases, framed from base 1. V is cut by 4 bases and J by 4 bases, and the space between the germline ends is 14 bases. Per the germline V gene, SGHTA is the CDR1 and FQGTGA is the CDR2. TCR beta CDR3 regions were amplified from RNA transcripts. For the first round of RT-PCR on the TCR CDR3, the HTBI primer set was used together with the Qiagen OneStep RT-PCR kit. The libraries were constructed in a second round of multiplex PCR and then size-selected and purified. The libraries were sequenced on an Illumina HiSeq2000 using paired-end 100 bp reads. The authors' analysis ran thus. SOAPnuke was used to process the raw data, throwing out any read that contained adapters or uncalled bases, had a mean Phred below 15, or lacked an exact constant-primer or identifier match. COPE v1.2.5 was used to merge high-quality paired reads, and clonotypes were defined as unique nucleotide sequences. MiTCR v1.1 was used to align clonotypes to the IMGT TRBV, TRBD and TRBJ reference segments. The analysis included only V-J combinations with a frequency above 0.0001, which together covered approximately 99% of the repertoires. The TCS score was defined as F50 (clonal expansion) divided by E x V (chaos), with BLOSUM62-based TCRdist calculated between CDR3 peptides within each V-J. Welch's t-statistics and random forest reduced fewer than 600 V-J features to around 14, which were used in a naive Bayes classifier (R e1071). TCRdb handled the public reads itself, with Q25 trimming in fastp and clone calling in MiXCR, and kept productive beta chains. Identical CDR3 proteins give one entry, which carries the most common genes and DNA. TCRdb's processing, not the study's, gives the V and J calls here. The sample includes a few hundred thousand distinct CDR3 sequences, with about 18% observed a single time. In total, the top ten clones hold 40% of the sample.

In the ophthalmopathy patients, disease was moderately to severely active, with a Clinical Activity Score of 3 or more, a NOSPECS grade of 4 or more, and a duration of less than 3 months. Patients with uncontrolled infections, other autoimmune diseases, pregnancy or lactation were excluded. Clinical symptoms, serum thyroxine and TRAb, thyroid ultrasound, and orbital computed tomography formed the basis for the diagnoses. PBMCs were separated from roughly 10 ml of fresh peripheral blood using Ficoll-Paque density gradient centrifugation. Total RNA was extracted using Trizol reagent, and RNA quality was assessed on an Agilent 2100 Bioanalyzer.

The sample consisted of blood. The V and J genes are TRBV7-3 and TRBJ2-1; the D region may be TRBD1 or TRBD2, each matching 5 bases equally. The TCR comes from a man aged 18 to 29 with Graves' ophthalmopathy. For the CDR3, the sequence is CASSSRPGPYNEQFF. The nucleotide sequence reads TGTGCCAGCAGCTCCCGCCCGGGGCCATACAATGAGCAGTTCTTC.